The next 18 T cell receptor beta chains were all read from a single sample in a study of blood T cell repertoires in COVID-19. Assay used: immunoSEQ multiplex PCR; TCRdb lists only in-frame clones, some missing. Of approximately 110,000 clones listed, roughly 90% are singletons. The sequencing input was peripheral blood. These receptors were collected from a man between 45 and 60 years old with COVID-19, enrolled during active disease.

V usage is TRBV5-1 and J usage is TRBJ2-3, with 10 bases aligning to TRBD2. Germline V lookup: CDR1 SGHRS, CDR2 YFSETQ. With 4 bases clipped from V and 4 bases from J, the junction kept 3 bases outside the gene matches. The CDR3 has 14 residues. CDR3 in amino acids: CASSPTSGPDTQYF. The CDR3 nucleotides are TGCGCCAGCAGCCCGACTAGCGGGCCAGATACGCAGTATTTT.

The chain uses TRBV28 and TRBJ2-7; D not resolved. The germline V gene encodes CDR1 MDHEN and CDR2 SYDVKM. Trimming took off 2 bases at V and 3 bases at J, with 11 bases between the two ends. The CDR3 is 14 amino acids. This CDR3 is CASSLSRGGYEQYF. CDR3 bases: TGTGCCAGCAGTTTAAGCCGAGGCGGCTACGAGCAGTACTTC.

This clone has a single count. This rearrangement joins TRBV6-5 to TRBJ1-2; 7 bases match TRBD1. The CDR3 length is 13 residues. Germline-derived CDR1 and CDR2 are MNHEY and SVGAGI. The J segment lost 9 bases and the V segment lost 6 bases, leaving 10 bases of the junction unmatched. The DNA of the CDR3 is TGTGCCAGCAGACCAGAGAGGGGGCAGAGCTACACCTTC. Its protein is CASRPERGQSYTF.

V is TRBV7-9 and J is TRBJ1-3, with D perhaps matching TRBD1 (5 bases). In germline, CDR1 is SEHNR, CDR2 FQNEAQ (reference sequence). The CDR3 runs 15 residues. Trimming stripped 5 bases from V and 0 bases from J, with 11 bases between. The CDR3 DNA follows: TGTGCCAGCAGCATTGGCAGGGCCTCTGGAAACACCATATATTTT. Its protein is CASSIGRASGNTIYF.

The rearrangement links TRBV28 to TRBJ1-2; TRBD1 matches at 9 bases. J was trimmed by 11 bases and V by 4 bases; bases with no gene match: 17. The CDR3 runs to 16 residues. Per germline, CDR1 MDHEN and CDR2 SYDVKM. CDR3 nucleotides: TGTGCCAGCAGTTCCCCGGGACAGGGAGCCGAGATAGCGTACACCTTC. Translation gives CASSSPGQGAEIAYTF.

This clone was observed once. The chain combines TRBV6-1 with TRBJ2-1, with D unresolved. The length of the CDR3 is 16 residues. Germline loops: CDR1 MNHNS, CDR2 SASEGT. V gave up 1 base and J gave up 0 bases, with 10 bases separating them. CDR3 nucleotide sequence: TGTGCCAGCAGTGAAGAGCTGTTGTCCTCCTACAATGAGCAGTTCTTC. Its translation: CASSEELLSSYNEQFF.

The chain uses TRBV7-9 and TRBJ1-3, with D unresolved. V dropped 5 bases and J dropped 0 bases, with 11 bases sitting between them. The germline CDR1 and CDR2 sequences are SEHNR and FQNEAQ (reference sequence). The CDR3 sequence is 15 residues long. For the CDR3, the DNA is TGTGCCAGCAGCCCCCCAGGCCTCTCTGGAAACACCATATATTTT. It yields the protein CASSPPGLSGNTIYF.

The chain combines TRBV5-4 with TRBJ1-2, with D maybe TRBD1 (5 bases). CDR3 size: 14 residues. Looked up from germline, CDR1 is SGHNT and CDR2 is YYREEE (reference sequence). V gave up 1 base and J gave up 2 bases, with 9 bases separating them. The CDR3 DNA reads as TGTGCCAGCAGCTTGTTGGAGGGGAACTATGGCTACACCTTC. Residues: CASSLLEGNYGYTF.

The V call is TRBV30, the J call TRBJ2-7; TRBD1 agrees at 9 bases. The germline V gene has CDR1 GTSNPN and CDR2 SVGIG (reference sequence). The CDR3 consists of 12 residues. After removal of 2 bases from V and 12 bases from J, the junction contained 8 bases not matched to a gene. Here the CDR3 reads CAWSPGQGSGYF. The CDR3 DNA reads TGTGCCTGGAGTCCGGGACAGGGATCCGGGTACTTC.

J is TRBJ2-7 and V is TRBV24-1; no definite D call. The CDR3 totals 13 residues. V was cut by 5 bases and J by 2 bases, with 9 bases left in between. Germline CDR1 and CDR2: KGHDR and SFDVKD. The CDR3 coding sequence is TGTGCCACCAGTGCCAACCGGGCCTACGAGCAGTACGTC. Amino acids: CATSANRAYEQYV.

In DNA form, the CDR3 reads TGTGCCAGCAGCCGGACAGGGGGCAAGGTAGAGACCCAGTACTTC. Its translation is CASSRTGGKVETQYF. V is TRBV7-8 and J is TRBJ2-5; 11 nucleotides align to TRBD1. Trimming at V came to 5 bases and at J to 4 bases, leaving 6 bases not matched to a gene. Germline V gives CDR1 SGHVS, CDR2 FQNEAQ. This CDR3 is 15 amino acids long.

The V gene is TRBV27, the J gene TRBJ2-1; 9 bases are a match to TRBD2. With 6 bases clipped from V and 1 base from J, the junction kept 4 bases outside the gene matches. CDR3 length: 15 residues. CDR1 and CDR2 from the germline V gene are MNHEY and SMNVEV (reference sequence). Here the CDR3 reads CASSLAGSSYNEQFF. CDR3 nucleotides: TGTGCCAGCAGCCTAGCGGGGTCGTCCTACAATGAGCAGTTCTTC.

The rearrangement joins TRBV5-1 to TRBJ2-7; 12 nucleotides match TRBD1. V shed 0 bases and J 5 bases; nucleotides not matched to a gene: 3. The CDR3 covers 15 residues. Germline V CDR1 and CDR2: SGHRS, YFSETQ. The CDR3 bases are TGCGCCAGCAGCTTGGTAGGGACAGGGGGCGACGAGCAGTACTTC. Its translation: CASSLVGTGGDEQYF.

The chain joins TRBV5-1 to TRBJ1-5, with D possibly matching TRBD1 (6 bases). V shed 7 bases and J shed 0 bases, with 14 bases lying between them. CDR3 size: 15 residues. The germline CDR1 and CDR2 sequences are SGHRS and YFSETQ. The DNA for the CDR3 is TGCGCCAGCTACAAACAGGGTAGTAGCAATCAGCCCCAGCATTTT. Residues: CASYKQGSSNQPQHF.

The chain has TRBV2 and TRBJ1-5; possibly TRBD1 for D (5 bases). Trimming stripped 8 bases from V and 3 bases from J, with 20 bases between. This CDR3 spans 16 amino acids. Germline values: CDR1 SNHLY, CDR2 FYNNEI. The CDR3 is CASEGLGGRNNQPQHF. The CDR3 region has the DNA TGTGCCAGCGAGGGGTTGGGGGGGAGAAACAATCAGCCCCAGCATTTT. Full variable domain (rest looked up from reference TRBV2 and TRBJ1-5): EPEVTQTPSHQVTQMGQEVILRCVPISNHLYFYWYRQILGQKVEFLVSFYNNEISEKSEIFDDQFSVERPDGSNFTLKIRSTKLEDSAMYFCASEGLGGRNNQPQHFGDGTRLSIL.

CDR3 DNA: TGTGCCAGCAGCTTAACGGGAGGGTGGTACGAGCAGTACTTC. This gives the protein CASSLTGGWYEQYF. The V call is TRBV7-2, the J call TRBJ2-7, with 8 bases that match TRBD2. J was trimmed by 4 bases and V by 2 bases; bases with no gene match: 4. CDR1 and CDR2 from the germline V gene are SGHTA and FQGNSA. The CDR3 extends over 14 amino acids.

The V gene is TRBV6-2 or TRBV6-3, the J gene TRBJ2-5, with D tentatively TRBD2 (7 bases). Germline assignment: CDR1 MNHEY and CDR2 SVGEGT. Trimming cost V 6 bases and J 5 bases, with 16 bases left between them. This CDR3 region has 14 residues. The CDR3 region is CASSGTKGEETQYF. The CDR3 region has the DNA TGTGCCAGCAGCGGGACTAAGGGGGAGGAGACCCAGTACTTC.

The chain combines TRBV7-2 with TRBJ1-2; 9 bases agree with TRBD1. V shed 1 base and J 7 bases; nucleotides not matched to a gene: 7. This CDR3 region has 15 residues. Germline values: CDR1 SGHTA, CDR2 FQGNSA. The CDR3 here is CASSLVRGTGFGYTF. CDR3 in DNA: TGTGCCAGCAGCTTAGTTAGGGGGACAGGGTTTGGCTACACCTTC.